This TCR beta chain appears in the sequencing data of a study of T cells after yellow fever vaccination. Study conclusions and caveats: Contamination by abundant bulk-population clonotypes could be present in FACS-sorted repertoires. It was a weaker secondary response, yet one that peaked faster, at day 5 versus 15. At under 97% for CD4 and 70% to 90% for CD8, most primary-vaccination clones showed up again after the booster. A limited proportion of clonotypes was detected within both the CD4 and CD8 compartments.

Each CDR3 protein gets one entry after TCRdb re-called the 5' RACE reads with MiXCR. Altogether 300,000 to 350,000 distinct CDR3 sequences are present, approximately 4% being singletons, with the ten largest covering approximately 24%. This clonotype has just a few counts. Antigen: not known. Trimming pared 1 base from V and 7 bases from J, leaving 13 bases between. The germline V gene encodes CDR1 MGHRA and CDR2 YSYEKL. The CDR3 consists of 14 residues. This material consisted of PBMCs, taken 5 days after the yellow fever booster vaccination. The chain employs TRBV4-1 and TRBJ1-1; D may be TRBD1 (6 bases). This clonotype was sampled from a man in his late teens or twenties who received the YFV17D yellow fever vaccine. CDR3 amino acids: CASSQVNRVVEAFF. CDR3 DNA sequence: TGCGCCAGCAGCCAAGTAAACAGGGTGGTTGAAGCTTTCTTT.